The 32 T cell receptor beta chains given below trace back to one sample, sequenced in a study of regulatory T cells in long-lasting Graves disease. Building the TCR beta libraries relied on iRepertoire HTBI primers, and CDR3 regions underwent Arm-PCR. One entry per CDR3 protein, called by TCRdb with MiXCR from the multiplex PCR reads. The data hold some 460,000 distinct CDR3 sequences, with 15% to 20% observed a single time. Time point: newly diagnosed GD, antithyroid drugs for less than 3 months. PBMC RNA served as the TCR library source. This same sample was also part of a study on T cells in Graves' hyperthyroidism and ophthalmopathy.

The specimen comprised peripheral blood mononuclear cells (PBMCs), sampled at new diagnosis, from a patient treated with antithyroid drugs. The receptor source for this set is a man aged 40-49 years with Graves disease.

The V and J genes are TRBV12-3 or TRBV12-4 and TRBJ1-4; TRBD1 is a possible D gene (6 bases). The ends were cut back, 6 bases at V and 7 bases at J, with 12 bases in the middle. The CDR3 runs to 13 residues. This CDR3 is CASSQDSPEKLFF. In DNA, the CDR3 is TGTGCCAGCAGCCAGGACAGTCCTGAAAAACTGTTTTTT.

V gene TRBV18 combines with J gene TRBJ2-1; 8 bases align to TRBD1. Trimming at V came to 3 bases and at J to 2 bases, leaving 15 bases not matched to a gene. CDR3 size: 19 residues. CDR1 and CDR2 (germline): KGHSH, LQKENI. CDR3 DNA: TGTGCCAGCTCACCCCATCCTCGCACGACAGGGGTTCCCTACAATGAGCAGTTCTTC. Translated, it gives CASSPHPRTTGVPYNEQFF.

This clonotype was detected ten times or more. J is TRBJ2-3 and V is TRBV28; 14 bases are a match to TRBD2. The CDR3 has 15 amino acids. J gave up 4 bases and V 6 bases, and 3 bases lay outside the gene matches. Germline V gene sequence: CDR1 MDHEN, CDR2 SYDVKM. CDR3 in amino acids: CASRGTSGRSDTQYF. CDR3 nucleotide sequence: TGTGCCAGCAGAGGGACTAGCGGGAGATCAGATACGCAGTATTTT.

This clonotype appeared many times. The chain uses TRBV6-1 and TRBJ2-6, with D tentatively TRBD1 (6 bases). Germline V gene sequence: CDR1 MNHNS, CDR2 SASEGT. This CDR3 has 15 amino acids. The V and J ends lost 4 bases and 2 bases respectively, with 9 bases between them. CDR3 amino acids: CASSVHRAGANVLTF. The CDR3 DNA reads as TGTGCCAGCAGTGTCCACAGGGCTGGGGCCAACGTCCTGACTTTC.

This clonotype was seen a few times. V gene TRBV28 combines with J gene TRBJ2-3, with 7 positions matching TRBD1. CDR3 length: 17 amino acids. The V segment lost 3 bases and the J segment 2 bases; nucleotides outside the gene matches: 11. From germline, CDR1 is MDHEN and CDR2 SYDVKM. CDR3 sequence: CASSFGTASTLTDTQYF. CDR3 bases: TGTGCCAGCAGTTTTGGGACAGCCTCAACCCTCACAGATACGCAGTATTTT.

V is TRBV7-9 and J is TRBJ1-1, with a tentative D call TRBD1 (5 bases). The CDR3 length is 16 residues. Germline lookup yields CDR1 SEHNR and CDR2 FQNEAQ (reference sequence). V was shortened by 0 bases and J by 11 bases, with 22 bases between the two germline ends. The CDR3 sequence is CASSLAGAASSWEAFF. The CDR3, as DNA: TGTGCCAGCAGCTTAGCTGGGGCAGCTTCTTCCTGGGAGGCTTTCTTT.

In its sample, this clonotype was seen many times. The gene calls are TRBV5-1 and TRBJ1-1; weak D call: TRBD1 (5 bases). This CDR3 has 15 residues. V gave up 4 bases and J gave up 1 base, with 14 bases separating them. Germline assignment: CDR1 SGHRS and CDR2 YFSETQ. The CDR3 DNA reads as TGCGCCAGCAGCGACAACAGGAACTCGAACACTGAAGCTTTCTTT. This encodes CASSDNRNSNTEAFF. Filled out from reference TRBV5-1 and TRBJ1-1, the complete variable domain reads KAGVTQTPRYLIKTRGQQVTLSCSPISGHRSVSWYQQTPGQGLQFLFEYFSETQRNKGNFPGRFSGRQFSNSRSEMNVSTLELGDSALYLCASSDNRNSNTEAFFGQGTRLTVV.

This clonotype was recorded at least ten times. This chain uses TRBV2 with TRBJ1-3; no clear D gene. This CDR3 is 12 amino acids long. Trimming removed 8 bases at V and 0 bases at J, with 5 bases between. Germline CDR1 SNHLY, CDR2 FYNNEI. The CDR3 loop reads CASGISGNTIYF. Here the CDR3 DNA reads TGTGCCAGCGGAATCTCTGGAAACACCATATATTTT.

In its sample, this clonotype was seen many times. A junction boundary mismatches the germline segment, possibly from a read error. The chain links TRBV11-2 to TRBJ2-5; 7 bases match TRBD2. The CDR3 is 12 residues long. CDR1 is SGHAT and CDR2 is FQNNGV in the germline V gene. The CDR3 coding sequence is TGTGCCAGCAGCTTAGGAAGACTAGCCCCGTTCTTC. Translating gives CASSLGRLAPFF.

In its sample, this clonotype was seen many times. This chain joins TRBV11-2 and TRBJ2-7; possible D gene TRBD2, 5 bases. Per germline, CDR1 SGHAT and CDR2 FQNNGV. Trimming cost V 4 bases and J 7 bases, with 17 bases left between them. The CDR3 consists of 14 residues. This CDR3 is CASSSELVLFEQYF. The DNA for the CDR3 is TGTGCCAGCAGCTCGGAACTAGTTCTGTTTGAGCAGTACTTC.

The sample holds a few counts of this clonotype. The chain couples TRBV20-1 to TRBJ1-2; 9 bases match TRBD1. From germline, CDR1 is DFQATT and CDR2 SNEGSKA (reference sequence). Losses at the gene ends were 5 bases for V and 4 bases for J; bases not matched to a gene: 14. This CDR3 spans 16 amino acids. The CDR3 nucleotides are TGCAGTGCTGCCCGGACAGGGGAAAGAAGCTTCTATGGCTACACCTTC. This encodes CSAARTGERSFYGYTF.

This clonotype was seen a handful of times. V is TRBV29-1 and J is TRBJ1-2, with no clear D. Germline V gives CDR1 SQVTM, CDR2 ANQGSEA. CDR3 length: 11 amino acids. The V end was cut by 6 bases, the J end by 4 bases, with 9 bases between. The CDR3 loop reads CSVLASYGYTF. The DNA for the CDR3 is TGCAGCGTCCTCGCCAGCTATGGCTACACCTTC.

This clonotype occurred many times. The CDR3 reads CASSYWQNNEQFF. For the CDR3, the DNA is TGTGCCAGCAGTTACTGGCAGAACAATGAGCAGTTCTTC. The rearrangement uses TRBV6-5 and TRBJ2-1; D is undetermined. V lost 1 base and J lost 5, with 6 bases in between. The length of the CDR3 is 13 residues. CDR1 is MNHEY and CDR2 is SVGAGI in the germline V gene.

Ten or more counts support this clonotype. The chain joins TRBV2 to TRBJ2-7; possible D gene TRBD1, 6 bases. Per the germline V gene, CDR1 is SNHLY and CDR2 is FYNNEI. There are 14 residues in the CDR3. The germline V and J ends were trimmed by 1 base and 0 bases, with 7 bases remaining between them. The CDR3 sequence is CASSEGQVSYEQYF. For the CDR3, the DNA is TGTGCCAGCAGTGAAGGACAGGTCTCCTACGAGCAGTACTTC.

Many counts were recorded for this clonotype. The CDR3 loop reads CASSFGLAGDYEQYF. In nucleotides, the CDR3 is TGTGCCAGCAGTTTCGGACTAGCGGGGGACTACGAGCAGTACTTC. V usage is TRBV12-3 or TRBV12-4 and J usage is TRBJ2-7; 13 bases are a match to TRBD2. Trimming took 3 bases from V and 3 from J; bases not matched to a gene: 2. The CDR3 has 15 residues.

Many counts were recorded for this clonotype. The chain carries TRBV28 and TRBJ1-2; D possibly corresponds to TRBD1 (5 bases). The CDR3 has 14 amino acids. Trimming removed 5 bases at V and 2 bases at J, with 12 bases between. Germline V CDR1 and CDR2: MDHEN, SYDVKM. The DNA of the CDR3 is TGTGCCAGCAGTCCTATCGGGGGGAACTATGGCTACACCTTC. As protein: CASSPIGGNYGYTF.

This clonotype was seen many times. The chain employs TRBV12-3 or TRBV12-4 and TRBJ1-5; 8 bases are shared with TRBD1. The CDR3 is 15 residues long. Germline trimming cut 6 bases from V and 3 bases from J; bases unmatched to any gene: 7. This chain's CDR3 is CASSRQGNANQPQHF. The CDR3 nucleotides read TGTGCCAGCAGCAGACAGGGGAATGCCAATCAGCCCCAGCATTTT.

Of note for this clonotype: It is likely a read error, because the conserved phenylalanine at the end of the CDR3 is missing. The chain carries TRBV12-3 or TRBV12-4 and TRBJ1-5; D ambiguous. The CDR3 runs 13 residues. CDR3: CTSSDWENQPQHL. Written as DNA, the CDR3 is TGTACCAGCTCCGACTGGGAGAATCAGCCCCAGCATCTT.

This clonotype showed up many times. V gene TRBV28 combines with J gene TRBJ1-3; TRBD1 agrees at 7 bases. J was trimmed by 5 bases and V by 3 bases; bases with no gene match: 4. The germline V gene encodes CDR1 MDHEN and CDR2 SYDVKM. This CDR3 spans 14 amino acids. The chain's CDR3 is CASSFVGQRNTIYF. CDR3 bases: TGTGCCAGCAGTTTTGTGGGACAGCGAAACACCATATATTTT.

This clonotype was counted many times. Here the CDR3 DNA reads TGCGCCAGCAGTGAGTCGGCCATTCCCATCTACGAGCAGTACTTC. Translated, it gives CASSESAIPIYEQYF. V is TRBV10-1 and J is TRBJ2-7; D is unclear. The CDR3 is 15 amino acids. V lost 0 bases to trimming and J lost 3 bases, with 12 bases between them. CDR1 is WNHNN and CDR2 is SYGVQD in the germline V gene (reference sequence).

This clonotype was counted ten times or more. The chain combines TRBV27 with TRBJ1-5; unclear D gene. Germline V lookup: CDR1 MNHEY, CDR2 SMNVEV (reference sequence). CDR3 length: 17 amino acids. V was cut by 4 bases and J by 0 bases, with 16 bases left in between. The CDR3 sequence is CASSSAKVYYSNQPQHF. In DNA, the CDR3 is TGTGCCAGCAGTTCCGCCAAAGTATACTATAGCAATCAGCCCCAGCATTTT.

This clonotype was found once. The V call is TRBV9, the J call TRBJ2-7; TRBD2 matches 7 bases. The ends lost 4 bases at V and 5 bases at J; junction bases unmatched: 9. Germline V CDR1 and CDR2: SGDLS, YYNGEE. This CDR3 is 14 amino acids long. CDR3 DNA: TGTGCCAGCAGCCCCGGGACTAACGACAACGAGCAGTACTTC. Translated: CASSPGTNDNEQYF.

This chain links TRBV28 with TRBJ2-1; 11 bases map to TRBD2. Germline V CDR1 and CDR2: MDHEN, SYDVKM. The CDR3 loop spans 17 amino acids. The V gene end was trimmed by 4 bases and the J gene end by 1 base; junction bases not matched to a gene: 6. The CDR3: CASSYSTSGISYNEQFF. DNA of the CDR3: TGTGCCAGCAGTTACTCGACTAGCGGGATTTCCTACAATGAGCAGTTCTTC.

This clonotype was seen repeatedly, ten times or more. CDR3 nucleotides: TGTGCCAGCAGTTTCAGGCAGACGGCGAACACCGGGGAGCTGTTTTTT. Amino acids: CASSFRQTANTGELFF. The chain carries TRBV12-3 or TRBV12-4 and TRBJ2-2; D is ambiguous. The CDR3 is made up of 16 amino acids. The V and J ends lost 3 bases and 0 bases respectively, with 11 bases between them.

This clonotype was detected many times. The CDR3 bases are TGTGCCAGCAGCTTAGCCGTGACAGGGGATCGCTACGAGCAGTACTTC. Translation gives CASSLAVTGDRYEQYF. The V call is TRBV7-9, the J call TRBJ2-7, with TRBD1 identical over 8 bases. Trimming cost V 0 bases and J 3 bases; bases outside gene matches: 7. The CDR3 runs to 16 residues. Germline lookup yields CDR1 SEHNR and CDR2 FQNEAQ (reference sequence).

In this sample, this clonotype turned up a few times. The DNA of the CDR3 is TGTGCCAGTGGATCACAGGGATCCTATGGCTACACCTTC. It translates to CASGSQGSYGYTF. V and J are TRBV19 and TRBJ1-2; tentatively, D is TRBD1 (6 bases). Germline V gene sequence: CDR1 LNHDA, CDR2 SQIVND (reference sequence). This CDR3 spans 13 amino acids. V lost 8 bases to trimming and J lost 4 bases, with 14 bases between them.

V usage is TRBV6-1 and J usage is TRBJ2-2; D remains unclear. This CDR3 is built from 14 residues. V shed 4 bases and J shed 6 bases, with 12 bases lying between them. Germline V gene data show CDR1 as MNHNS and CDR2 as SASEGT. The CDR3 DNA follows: TGTGCCAGCAGTGTACGCTTGGGATCCGGGGAGCTGTTTTTT. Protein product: CASSVRLGSGELFF.

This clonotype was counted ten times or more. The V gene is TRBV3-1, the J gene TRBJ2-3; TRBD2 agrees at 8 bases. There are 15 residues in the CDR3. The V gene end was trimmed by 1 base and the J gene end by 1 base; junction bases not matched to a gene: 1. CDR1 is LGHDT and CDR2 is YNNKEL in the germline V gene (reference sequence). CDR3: CASSQGRGGTDTQYF. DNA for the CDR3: TGTGCCAGCAGCCAAGGGCGGGGGGGCACAGATACGCAGTATTTT.

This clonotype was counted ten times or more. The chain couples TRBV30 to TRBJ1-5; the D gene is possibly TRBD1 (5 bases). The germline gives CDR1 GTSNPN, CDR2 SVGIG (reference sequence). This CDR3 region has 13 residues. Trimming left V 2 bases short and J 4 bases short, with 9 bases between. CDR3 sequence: CAWSWGGNQPQHF. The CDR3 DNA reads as TGTGCCTGGAGTTGGGGGGGAAATCAGCCCCAGCATTTT.

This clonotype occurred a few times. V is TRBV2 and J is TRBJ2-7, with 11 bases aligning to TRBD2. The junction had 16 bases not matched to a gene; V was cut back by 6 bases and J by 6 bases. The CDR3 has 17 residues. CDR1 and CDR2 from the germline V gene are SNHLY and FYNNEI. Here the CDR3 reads CASRRTDFSGRATEQYF. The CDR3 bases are TGTGCCAGCAGGCGGACAGACTTTAGCGGGAGGGCCACCGAGCAGTACTTC.

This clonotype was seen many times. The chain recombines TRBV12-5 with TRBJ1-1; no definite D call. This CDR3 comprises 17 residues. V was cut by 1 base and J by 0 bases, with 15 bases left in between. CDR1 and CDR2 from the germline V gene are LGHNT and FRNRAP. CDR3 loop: CASGLGPATSLNTEAFF. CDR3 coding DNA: TGTGCTAGTGGTTTGGGGCCAGCTACTAGCCTGAACACTGAAGCTTTCTTT.

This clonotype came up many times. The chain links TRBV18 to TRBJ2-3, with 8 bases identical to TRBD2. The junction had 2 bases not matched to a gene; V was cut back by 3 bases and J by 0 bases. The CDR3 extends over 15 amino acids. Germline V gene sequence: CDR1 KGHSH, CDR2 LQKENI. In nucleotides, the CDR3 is TGTGCCAGCTCACCTAGCGGGACTAGCACAGATACGCAGTATTTT. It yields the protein CASSPSGTSTDTQYF.